The text below deals with one T cell receptor beta chain. Using immunoSEQ multiplex PCR, the repertoire was profiled, and TCRdb retains in-frame clones only, with some absent. The repertoire consists of 150,000 to 200,000 clones, with about 91% occurring once and the leading ten covering around 1.6%. The data were taken from a study of control samples from healthy donors and cancer patients. Trimming left V 3 bases short and J 4 bases short, with 10 bases between. Germline V gene sequence: CDR1 MNHEY, CDR2 SMNVEV (reference sequence). The CDR3 has 14 amino acids. Sequencing used blood. The J gene is TRBJ1-3, the V gene TRBV27; D is possibly TRBD1 (6 bases). The source of this sequence is a man aged 18-30 years in good health. For the CDR3, the DNA is TGTGCCAGCAGTTTCGGGGGCGCCGGAAACACCATATATTTT. Its protein product is CASSFGGAGNTIYF.